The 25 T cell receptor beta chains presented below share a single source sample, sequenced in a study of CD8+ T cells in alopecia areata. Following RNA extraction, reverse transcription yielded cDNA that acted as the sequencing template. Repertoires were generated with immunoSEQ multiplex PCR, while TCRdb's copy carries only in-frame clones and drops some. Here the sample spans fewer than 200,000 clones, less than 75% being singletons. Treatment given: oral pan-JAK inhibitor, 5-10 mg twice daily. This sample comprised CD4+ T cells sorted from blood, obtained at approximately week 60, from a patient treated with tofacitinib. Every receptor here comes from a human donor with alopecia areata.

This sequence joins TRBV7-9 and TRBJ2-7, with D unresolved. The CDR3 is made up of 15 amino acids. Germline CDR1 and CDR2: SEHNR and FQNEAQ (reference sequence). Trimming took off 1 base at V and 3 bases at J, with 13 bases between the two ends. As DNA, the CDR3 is TGTGCCAGCAGCTTAGACTCTGCCAGTCTCTACGAGCAGTACTTC. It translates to CASSLDSASLYEQYF.

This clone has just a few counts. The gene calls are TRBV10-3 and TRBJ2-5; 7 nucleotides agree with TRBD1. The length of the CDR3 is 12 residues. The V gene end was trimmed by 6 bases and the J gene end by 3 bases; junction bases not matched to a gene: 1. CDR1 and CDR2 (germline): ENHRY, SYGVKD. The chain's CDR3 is CAISGTEETQYF. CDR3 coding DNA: TGTGCCATCAGCGGGACAGAAGAGACCCAGTACTTC.

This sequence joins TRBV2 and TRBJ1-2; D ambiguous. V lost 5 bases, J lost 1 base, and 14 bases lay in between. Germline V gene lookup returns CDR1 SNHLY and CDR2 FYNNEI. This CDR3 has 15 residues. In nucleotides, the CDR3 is TGTGCCAGCAGTAAAGACCGTATCGTTAACTATGGCTACACCTTC. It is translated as CASSKDRIVNYGYTF.

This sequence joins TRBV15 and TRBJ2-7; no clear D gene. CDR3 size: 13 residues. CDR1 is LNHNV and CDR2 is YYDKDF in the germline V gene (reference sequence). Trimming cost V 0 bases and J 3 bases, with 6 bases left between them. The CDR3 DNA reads TGTGCCACCAGCAGAGAAACCGGCTACGAGCAGTACTTC. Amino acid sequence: CATSRETGYEQYF. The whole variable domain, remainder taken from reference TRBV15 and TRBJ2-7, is DAMVIQNPRYQVTQFGKPVTLSCSQTLNHNVMYWYQQKSSQAPKLLFHYYDKDFNNEADTPDNFQSRRPNTSFCFLDIRSPGLGDTAMYLCATSRETGYEQYFGPGTRLTVT.

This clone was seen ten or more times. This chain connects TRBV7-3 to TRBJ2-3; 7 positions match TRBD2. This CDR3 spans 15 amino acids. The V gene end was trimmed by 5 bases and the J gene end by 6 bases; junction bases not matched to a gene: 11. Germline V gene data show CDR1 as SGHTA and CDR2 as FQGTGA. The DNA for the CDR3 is TGTGCCAGCAGCCAAAGCGGGGCGCTGCTGGATACGCAGTATTTT. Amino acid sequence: CASSQSGALLDTQYF.

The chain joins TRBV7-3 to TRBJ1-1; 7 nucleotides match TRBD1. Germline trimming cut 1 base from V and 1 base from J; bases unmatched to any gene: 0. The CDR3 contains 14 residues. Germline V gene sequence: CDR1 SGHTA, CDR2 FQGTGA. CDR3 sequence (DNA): TGTGCCAGCAGCTTAAGGACAGGGAACACTGAAGCTTTCTTT. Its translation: CASSLRTGNTEAFF.

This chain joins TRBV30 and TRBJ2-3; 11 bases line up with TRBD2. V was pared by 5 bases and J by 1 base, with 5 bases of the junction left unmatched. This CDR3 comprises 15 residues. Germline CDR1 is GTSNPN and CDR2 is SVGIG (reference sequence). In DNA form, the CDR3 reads TGTGCCTGGGGTCTAGCGGGGGGTCGCACAGATACGCAGTATTTT. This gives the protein CAWGLAGGRTDTQYF.

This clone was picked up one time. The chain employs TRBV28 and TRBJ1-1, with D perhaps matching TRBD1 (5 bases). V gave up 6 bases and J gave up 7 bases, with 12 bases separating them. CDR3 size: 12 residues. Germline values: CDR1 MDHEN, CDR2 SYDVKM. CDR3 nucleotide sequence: TGTGCCAGCAGCTTAAGCAGGGTTGAAGCTTTCTTT. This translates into CASSLSRVEAFF.

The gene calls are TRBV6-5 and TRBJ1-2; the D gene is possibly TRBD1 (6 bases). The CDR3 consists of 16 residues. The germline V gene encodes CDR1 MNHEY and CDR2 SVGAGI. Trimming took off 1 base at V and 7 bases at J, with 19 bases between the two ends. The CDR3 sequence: CASSYYGTPSRGGYTF. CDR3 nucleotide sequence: TGTGCCAGCAGTTACTATGGGACACCCTCGAGAGGTGGCTACACCTTC.

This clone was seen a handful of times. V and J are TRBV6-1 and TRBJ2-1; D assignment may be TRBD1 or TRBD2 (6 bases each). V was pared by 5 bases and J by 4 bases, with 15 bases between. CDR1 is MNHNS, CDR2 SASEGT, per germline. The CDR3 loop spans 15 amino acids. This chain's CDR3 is CASSRQVGGYNEQFF. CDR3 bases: TGTGCCAGCAGTAGACAGGTGGGAGGTTACAATGAGCAGTTCTTC.

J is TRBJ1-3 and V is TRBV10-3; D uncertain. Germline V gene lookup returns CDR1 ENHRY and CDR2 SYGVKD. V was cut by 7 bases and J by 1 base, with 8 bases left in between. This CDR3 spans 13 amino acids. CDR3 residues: CAIMSGSGNTIYF. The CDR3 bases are TGTGCCATCATGTCGGGTTCTGGAAACACCATATATTTT.

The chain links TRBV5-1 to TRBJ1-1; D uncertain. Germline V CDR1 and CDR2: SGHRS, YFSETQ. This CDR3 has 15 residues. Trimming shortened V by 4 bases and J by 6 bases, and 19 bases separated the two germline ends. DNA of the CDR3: TGCGCCAGCAGCGGAGATGGAGGGATAGTCGCTGAAGCTTTCTTT. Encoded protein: CASSGDGGIVAEAFF.

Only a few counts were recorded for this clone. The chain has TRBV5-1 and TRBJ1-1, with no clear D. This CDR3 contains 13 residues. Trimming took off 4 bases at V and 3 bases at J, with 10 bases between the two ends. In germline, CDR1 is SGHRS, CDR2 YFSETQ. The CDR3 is CASSPPADTEAFF. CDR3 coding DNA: TGCGCCAGCAGCCCGCCCGCGGACACTGAAGCTTTCTTT. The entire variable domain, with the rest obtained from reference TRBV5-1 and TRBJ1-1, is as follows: KAGVTQTPRYLIKTRGQQVTLSCSPISGHRSVSWYQQTPGQGLQFLFEYFSETQRNKGNFPGRFSGRQFSNSRSEMNVSTLELGDSALYLCASSPPADTEAFFGQGTRLTVV.

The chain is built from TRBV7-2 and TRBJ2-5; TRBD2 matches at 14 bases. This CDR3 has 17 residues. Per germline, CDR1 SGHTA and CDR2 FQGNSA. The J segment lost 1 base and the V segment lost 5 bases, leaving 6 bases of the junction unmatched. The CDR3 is CASSAGLAGVFQETQYF. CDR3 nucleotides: TGTGCCAGCAGCGCGGGACTAGCGGGGGTCTTCCAAGAGACCCAGTACTTC.

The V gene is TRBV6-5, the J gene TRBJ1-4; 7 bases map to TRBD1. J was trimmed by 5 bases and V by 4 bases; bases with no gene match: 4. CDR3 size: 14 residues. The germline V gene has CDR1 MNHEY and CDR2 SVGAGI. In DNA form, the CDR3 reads TGTGCCAGCAGTTGGGGACAGCAGAATGAAAAACTGTTTTTT. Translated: CASSWGQQNEKLFF.

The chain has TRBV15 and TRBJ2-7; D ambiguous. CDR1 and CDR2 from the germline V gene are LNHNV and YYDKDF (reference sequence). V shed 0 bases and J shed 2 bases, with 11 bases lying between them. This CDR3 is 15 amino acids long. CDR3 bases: TGTGCCACCAGCAGAGAGCTCCTGGCTACCTACGAGCAGTACTTC. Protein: CATSRELLATYEQYF.

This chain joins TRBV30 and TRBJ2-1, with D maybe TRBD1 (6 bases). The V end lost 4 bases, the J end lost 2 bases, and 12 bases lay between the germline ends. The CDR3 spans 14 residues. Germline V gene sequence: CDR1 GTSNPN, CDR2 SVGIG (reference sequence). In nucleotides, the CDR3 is TGTGCCTGGAAAACTGGGGGCCCCTACAATGAGCAGTTCTTC. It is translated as CAWKTGGPYNEQFF.

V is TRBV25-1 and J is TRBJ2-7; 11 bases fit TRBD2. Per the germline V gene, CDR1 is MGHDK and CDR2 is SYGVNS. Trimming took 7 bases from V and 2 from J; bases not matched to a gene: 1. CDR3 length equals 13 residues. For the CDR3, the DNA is TGTGCCAGCATACTAGCGGGGGCCTACGAGCAGTACTTC. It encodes CASILAGAYEQYF.

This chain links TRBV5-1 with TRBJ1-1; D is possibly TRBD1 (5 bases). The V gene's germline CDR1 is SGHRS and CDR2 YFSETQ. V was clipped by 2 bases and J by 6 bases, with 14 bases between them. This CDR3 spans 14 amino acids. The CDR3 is CASSLGDKTAEAFF. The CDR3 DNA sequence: TGCGCCAGCAGCTTAGGTGACAAGACAGCTGAAGCTTTCTTT.

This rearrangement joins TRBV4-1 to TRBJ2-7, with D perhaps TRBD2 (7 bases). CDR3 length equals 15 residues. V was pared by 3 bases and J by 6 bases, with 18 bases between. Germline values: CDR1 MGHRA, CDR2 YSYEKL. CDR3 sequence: CASSHKGGEYTEQYF. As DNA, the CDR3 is TGCGCCAGCAGCCACAAGGGGGGGGAATATACCGAGCAGTACTTC.

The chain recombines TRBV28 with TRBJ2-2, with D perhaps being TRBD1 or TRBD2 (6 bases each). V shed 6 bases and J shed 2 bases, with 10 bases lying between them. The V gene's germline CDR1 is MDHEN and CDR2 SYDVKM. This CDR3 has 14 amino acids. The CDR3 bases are TGTGCCAGCAGAGGGGGGACAAACACCGGGGAGCTGTTTTTT. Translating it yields CASRGGTNTGELFF.

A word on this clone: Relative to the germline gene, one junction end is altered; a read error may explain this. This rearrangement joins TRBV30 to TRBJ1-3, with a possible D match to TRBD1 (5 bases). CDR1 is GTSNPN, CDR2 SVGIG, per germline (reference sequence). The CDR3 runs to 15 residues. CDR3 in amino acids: CAWSSRGRSGNTIYF. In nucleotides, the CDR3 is TGTGCCTGGAGTTCACGGGGCAGGTCTGGGAACACCATATATTTT.

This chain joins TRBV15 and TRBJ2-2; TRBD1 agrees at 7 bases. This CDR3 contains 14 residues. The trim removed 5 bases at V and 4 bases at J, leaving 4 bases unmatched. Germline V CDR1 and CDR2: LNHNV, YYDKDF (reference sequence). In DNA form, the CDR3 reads TGTGCCACCAGCCGGGACAGATTCACCGGGGAGCTGTTTTTT. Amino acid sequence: CATSRDRFTGELFF.

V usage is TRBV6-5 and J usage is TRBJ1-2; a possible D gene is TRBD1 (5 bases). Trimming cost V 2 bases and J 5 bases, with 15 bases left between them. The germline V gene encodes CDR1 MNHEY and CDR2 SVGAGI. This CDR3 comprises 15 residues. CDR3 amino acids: CASSYSVGGPYGYTF. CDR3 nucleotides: TGTGCCAGCAGTTACAGCGTTGGGGGACCTTATGGCTACACCTTC.

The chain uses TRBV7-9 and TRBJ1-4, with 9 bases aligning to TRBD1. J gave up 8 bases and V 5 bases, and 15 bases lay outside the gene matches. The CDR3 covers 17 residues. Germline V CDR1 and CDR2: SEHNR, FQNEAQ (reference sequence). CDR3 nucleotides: TGTGCCAGCAGCCCCCTAACAAACACAGGGGGCAGGGAAAAACTGTTTTTT. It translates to CASSPLTNTGGREKLFF.